These 18 T cell receptor beta chains were sequenced from one sample in a study of PD-1 blockade in classical Hodgkin lymphoma. Sequenced by immunoSEQ multiplex PCR; TCRdb stores in-frame clones only, minus some. The sample contains under 40,000 clones, less than 90% of which appear only once. The time point here: newly diagnosed, previously untreated cHL patient sample. Investigators isolated CD4+ T cells from thawed PBMCs through magnetic negative selection. Sequencing was performed on CD4+ T cells from blood. The receptors here all came from a human donor with classical Hodgkin lymphoma.

The gene calls are TRBV4-1 and TRBJ2-3; D unresolved. CDR3 size: 17 residues. Germline CDR1 and CDR2: MGHRA and YSYEKL. Trimming took off 1 base at V and 0 bases at J, with 14 bases between the two ends. This CDR3 reads CASSQVISPFSTDTQYF. CDR3 bases: TGCGCCAGCAGCCAAGTAATTAGTCCTTTCAGCACAGATACGCAGTATTTT.

The chain has TRBV7-2 and TRBJ2-1; perhaps TRBD1 as D (5 bases). This CDR3 spans 13 amino acids. The V end was cut by 5 bases, the J end by 3 bases, with 8 bases between. Per germline, CDR1 SGHTA and CDR2 FQGNSA. CDR3 sequence: CASSAGLYNEQFF. The CDR3 DNA follows: TGTGCCAGCAGCGCAGGGCTCTACAATGAGCAGTTCTTC.

The chain links TRBV5-1 to TRBJ1-2, with no clear D. In germline, CDR1 is SGHRS, CDR2 YFSETQ. V was trimmed by 4 bases and J by 1 base, leaving 8 bases between them. The CDR3 totals 13 residues. CDR3 bases: TGCGCCAGCAGCGTGAACAGTAACTATGGCTACACCTTC. It yields the protein CASSVNSNYGYTF.

The V gene is TRBV7-3, the J gene TRBJ2-1, with D uncertain. CDR1 SGHTA and CDR2 FQGTGA come from the germline V gene. V lost 2 bases and J 7 bases, leaving 6 bases between the germline ends. The CDR3 runs 12 residues. DNA of the CDR3: TGTGCCAGCAGCTTATCCGGGAATGAGCAGTTCTTC. This translates into CASSLSGNEQFF.

V gene TRBV12-5 combines with J gene TRBJ1-1; 7 bases map to TRBD1. CDR3 length: 15 residues. Germline V lookup: CDR1 LGHNT, CDR2 FRNRAP. J gave up 3 bases and V 2 bases, and 6 bases lay outside the gene matches. The CDR3 bases are TGTGCTAGTGGTTTGAGTACAGGGGCCTACACTGAAGCTTTCTTT. Its translation: CASGLSTGAYTEAFF.

The chain is built from TRBV6-1 and TRBJ1-5, with unresolved D. The V end was cut by 1 base, the J end by 5 bases, with 12 bases between. The CDR3 covers 15 residues. Germline CDR1 and CDR2: MNHNS and SASEGT. Here the CDR3 DNA reads TGTGCCAGCAGTGAAGTCCGAAACTCGTATCAGCCCCAGCATTTT. Encoded protein: CASSEVRNSYQPQHF.

The chain joins TRBV15 to TRBJ2-6; maybe TRBD1 (6 bases). This CDR3 comprises 19 residues. Trimming shortened V by 5 bases and J by 4 bases, and 24 bases separated the two germline ends. Germline CDR1 LNHNV, CDR2 YYDKDF (reference sequence). CDR3 in amino acids: CATSFGQPGHAAGANVLTF. CDR3 DNA sequence: TGTGCCACCAGCTTTGGGCAACCGGGACACGCGGCGGGGGCCAACGTCCTGACTTTC.

V gene TRBV10-3 combines with J gene TRBJ2-1, with TRBD2 identical over 8 bases. CDR1 ENHRY and CDR2 SYGVKD come from the germline V gene. J gave up 7 bases and V 3 bases, and 11 bases lay outside the gene matches. CDR3 length: 16 residues. CDR3 sequence: CAISDSRAGVGNEQFF. The CDR3 bases are TGTGCCATCAGTGATAGTCGAGCGGGAGTAGGGAATGAGCAGTTCTTC.

The V call is TRBV7-2, the J call TRBJ2-7, with 7 bases lining up with TRBD2. Per germline, CDR1 SGHTA and CDR2 FQGNSA. J gave up 2 bases and V 2 bases, and 9 bases lay outside the gene matches. The CDR3 sequence is 16 residues long. The CDR3 loop reads CASSLPTYAGAYEQYF. CDR3 nucleotides: TGTGCCAGCAGCTTACCGACATATGCGGGAGCCTACGAGCAGTACTTC.

The gene calls are TRBV4-1 and TRBJ1-1; the D is unclear. The CDR3 contains 13 residues. The V end was cut by 1 base, the J end by 6 bases, with 9 bases between. CDR1 and CDR2 (germline): MGHRA, YSYEKL. In DNA form, the CDR3 reads TGCGCCAGCAGCCAAGTCGTGGTCGCTGAAGCTTTCTTT. As protein: CASSQVVVAEAFF.

V is TRBV29-1 and J is TRBJ2-7; 12 positions agree with TRBD2. Losses at the gene ends were 1 base for V and 10 bases for J; bases not matched to a gene: 5. This CDR3 spans 13 amino acids. Germline V gene sequence: CDR1 SQVTM, CDR2 ANQGSEA. This chain's CDR3 is CSVEGLAGGGQYF. CDR3 nucleotides: TGCAGCGTTGAAGGGCTAGCGGGAGGGGGCCAGTACTTC.

This clone has just a few counts. V is TRBV9 and J is TRBJ1-4; a weak D match, TRBD1 (5 bases). Between the trimmed V and J ends, which lost 4 bases and 5 bases, there was a span of 9 bases. CDR3 length equals 13 residues. CDR1 is SGDLS, CDR2 YYNGEE, per germline. CDR3 in amino acids: CASSKRQNEKLFF. Here the CDR3 DNA reads TGTGCCAGCAGCAAACGACAGAATGAAAAACTGTTTTTT. The full variable domain, completed using reference TRBV9 and TRBJ1-4, is DSGVTQTPKHLITATGQRVTLRCSPRSGDLSVYWYQQSLDQGLQFLIQYYNGEERAKGNILERFSAQQFPDLHSELNLSSLELGDSALYFCASSKRQNEKLFFGSGTQLSVL.

The chain has TRBV11-2 and TRBJ2-5; 10 positions match TRBD2. The germline gives CDR1 SGHAT, CDR2 FQNNGV. V was pared by 1 base and J by 1 base, with 6 bases of the junction left unmatched. The CDR3 loop spans 17 amino acids. In DNA form, the CDR3 reads TGTGCCAGCAGCTTAGTGAGGACTAGCGGACCCCAAGAGACCCAGTACTTC. It encodes CASSLVRTSGPQETQYF.

The chain recombines TRBV11-2 with TRBJ2-7; possible D gene TRBD1, 7 bases. CDR1 is SGHAT, CDR2 FQNNGV, per germline. The CDR3 is 14 residues long. Trimming removed 4 bases at V and 5 bases at J, with 15 bases between. This CDR3 reads CASSSQGGGNEQYF. The CDR3 nucleotides are TGTGCCAGCAGCTCTCAGGGGGGTGGCAACGAGCAGTACTTC.

The genes are TRBV18 and TRBJ2-2; no reliable D call. CDR1 and CDR2 (germline): KGHSH, LQKENI. The germline V and J ends were trimmed by 2 bases and 2 bases, with 9 bases remaining between them. The CDR3 contains 15 residues. CDR3 DNA: TGTGCCAGCTCACCAACGGTTTTTAACACCGGGGAGCTGTTTTTT. Translating it yields CASSPTVFNTGELFF.

This chain uses TRBV7-6 with TRBJ2-3, with D unresolved. CDR1 is SGHVS and CDR2 is FNYEAQ in the germline V gene. Trimming removed 0 bases at V and 2 bases at J, with 9 bases between. The CDR3 is 15 amino acids. As DNA, the CDR3 is TGTGCCAGCAGCTTAGCACGCGGATACACAGATACGCAGTATTTT. Amino acids: CASSLARGYTDTQYF.

This clone was recorded once. The chain recombines TRBV5-5 with TRBJ2-5; D is undetermined. V was pared by 0 bases and J by 4 bases, with 10 bases between. CDR3 size: 14 residues. From germline, CDR1 is SGHKS and CDR2 YYEKEE (reference sequence). This CDR3 reads CASSLGTGRETQYF. The CDR3 DNA follows: TGTGCCAGCAGCTTGGGAACCGGGCGAGAGACCCAGTACTTC.

The rearrangement joins TRBV11-1 to TRBJ2-1, with TRBD1 identical over 8 bases. The ends lost 2 bases at V and 0 bases at J; junction bases unmatched: 3. The CDR3 extends over 16 amino acids. Germline CDR1 and CDR2: SGHAT and FQDESV (reference sequence). Here the CDR3 reads CASSLRDRSSYNEQFF. The DNA for the CDR3 is TGTGCCAGCAGCTTAAGGGACAGGAGCTCCTACAATGAGCAGTTCTTC.